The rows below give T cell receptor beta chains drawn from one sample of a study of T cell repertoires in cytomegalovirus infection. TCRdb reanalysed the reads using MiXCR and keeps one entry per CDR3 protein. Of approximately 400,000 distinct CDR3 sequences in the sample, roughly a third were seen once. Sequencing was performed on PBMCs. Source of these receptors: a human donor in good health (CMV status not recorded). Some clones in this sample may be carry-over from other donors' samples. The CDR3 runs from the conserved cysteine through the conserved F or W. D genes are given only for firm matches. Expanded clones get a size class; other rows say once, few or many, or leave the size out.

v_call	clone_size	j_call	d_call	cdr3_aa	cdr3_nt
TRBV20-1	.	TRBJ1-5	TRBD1	CSAREGQGINQPQHF	TGCAGTGCTAGAGAGGGACAGGGAATCAATCAGCCCCAGCATTTT
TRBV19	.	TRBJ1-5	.	CASSIQGSNQPQHF	TGTGCCAGTAGTATACAGGGTAGCAATCAGCCCCAGCATTTT
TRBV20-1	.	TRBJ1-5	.	CSAADSNQPQHF	TGCAGTGCTGCCGATAGCAATCAGCCCCAGCATTTT
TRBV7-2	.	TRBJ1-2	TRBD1	CASSLTGAHGYTF	TGTGCCAGCAGTCTCACAGGGGCTCATGGCTACACCTTC
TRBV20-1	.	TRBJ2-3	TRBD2	CSATSGVWDTQYF	TGCAGTGCCACAAGCGGGGTATGGGATACGCAGTATTTT
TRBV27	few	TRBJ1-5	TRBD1	CASKIRDRANQPQHF	TGTGCCAGCAAAATCCGGGACAGGGCAAATCAGCCCCAGCATTTT
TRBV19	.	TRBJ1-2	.	CASSPSSLINYGYTF	TGTGCCAGTAGTCCCTCTTCTCTCATTAACTATGGCTACACCTTC
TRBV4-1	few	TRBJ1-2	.	CASSRQEAANSNYGYTF	TGCGCCAGCAGCCGTCAGGAGGCAGCTAACTCTAACTATGGCTACACCTTC
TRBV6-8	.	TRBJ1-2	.	CASSYKALSSSHYGYTF	TGTGCCAGCAGTTACAAGGCACTCTCTAGTTCCCACTATGGCTACACCTTC
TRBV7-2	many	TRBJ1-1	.	CASSLALNTEAFF	TGTGCCAGCAGCTTAGCTCTGAACACTGAAGCTTTCTTT
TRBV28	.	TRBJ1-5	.	CASSLLTVFSNQPQHF	TGTGCCAGCAGTTTACTTACAGTCTTTAGCAATCAGCCCCAGCATTTT
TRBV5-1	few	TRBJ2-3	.	CASRWREGTDTQYF	TGCGCCAGCAGATGGCGAGAGGGCACAGATACGCAGTATTTT
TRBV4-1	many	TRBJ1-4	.	CASSQDEKLFF	TGCGCCAGCAGCCAAGATGAAAAACTGTTTTTT
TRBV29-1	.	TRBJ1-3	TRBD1	CSAAGQFSGNTIYF	TGCAGCGCCGCGGGACAGTTCTCTGGAAACACCATATATTTT
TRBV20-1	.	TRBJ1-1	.	CSASPDGRGQAFF	TGCAGTGCTAGCCCTGACGGGCGTGGACAGGCTTTCTTT
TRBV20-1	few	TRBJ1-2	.	CSARVQGAGYGYTF	TGCAGTGCTAGAGTTCAGGGTGCAGGCTATGGCTACACCTTC
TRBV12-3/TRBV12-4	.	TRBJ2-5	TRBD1	CASSPTTGDVRETQYF	TGTGCCAGCAGTCCCACGACAGGGGACGTTCGAGAGACCCAGTACTTC
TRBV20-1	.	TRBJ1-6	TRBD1	CSARPGTENSPLHF	TGCAGTGCTAGACCCGGGACAGAGAATTCACCCCTCCACTTT
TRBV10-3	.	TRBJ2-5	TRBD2	CAISDPLGLVGQETQYF	TGTGCCATCAGTGACCCACTCGGACTAGTGGGGCAAGAGACCCAGTACTTC
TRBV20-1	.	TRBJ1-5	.	CSFWGARGDQPQHF	TGCAGTTTTTGGGGGGCGCGGGGCGATCAGCCCCAGCATTTT
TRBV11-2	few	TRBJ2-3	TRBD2	CASSFQRGRGTDTQYF	TGTGCCAGCAGCTTCCAGCGGGGAAGGGGCACAGATACGCAGTATTTT
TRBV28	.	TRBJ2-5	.	CASSLEAGLQETQYF	TGTGCCAGCAGTTTAGAGGCAGGGCTTCAAGAGACCCAGTACTTC
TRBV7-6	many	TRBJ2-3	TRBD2	CASSSYSSGGADTQYF	TGTGCCAGCAGCTCTTACTCTAGCGGGGGGGCAGATACGCAGTATTTT
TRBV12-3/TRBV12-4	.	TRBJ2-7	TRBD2	CASSLRLAGGPSNEQYF	TGTGCCAGCAGTTTAAGGCTAGCGGGGGGGCCGTCTAACGAGCAGTACTTC
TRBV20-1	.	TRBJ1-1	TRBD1	CSAKTGLNTEAFF	TGCAGTGCAAAGACAGGGTTGAACACTGAAGCTTTCTTT
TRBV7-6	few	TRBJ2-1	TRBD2	CASSVGGRVSGGSYNEQFF	TGTGCCAGCAGCGTAGGGGGGAGGGTTAGCGGGGGGTCCTACAATGAGCAGTTCTTC
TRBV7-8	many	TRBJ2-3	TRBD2	CASSAQDGGGAYTQYF	TGTGCCAGCAGCGCCCAGGATGGCGGGGGGGCGTATACGCAGTATTTT